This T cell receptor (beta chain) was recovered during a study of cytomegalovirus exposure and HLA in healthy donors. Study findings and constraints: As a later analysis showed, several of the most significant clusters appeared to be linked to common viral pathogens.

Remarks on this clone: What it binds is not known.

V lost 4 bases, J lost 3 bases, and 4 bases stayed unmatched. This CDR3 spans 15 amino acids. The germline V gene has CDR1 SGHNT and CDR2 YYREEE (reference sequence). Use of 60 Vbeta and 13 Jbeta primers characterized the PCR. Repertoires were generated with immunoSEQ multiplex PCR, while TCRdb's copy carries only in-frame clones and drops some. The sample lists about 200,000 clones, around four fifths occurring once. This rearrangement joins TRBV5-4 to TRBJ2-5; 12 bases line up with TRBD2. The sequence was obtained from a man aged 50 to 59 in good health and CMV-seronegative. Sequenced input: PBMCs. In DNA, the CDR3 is TGTGCCAGCAGCCGGAGACTAGCGGGAGAAGAGACCCAGTACTTC. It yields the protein CASSRRLAGEETQYF.